This entry concerns a single T cell receptor beta chain. Its antigen is not known. The data were obtained in a study of cytomegalovirus exposure and HLA in healthy donors. Findings and caveats of the study: Later analysis placed DRB1 highest and HLA-C lowest in TCR association rates, which differed by HLA locus. Reportedly, TCR beta sequences accurately predicted HLA-A and HLA-B alleles in most subjects. Most TCR beta V segments were productive about 87% or about 30% of the time in an earlier analysis.

This CDR3 contains 14 residues. Germline V lookup: CDR1 ENHRY, CDR2 SYGVKD. J gave up 6 bases and V 6 bases, and 11 bases lay outside the gene matches. It was with 60 Vbeta and 13 Jbeta primers that the PCR ran. Using immunoSEQ multiplex PCR, the repertoire was profiled, and TCRdb retains in-frame clones only, with some absent. The specimen's table records some 120,000 clones. This chain joins TRBV10-3 and TRBJ2-7, with 7 bases identical to TRBD2. The source material was PBMCs. The sequence derives from a young man in good health and CMV-seronegative. The CDR3: CAISQFEPGGEQYF. DNA of the CDR3: TGTGCCATCAGCCAGTTTGAGCCGGGGGGCGAGCAGTACTTC.